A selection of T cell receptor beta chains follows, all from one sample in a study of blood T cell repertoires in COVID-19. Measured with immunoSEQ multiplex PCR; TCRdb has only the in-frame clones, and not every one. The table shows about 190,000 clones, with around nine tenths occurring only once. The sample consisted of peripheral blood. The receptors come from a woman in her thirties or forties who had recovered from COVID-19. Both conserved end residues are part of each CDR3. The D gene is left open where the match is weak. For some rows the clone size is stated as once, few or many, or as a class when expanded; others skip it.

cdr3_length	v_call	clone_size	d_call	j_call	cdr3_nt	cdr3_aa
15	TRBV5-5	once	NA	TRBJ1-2	TGTGCCAGCAGCTTGGAAGACCTAGCTAACTATGGCTACACCTTC	CASSLEDLANYGYTF
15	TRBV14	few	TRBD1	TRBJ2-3	TGTGCCAGCAGCCGACAGGGAGAAGGCACAGATACGCAGTATTTT	CASSRQGEGTDTQYF
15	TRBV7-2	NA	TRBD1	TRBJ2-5	TGTGCCAGCACCGAACAGGCGGACAGGGGGGGGACCCAGTACTTC	CASTEQADRGGTQYF
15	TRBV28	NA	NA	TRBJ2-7	TGTGCCAGCGAGGGCTCAGGGGCCCGATCCTACGAGCAGTACTTC	CASEGSGARSYEQYF
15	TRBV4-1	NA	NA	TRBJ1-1	TGCGCCAGCAGCCCATCACCTCTGGGGGCCACTGAAGCTTTCTTT	CASSPSPLGATEAFF
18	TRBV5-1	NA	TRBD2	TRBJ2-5	TGCGCCAGCAGCACCGCTATTATTCCCGGGACTAGCGATGGGACCCAGTACTTC	CASSTAIIPGTSDGTQYF
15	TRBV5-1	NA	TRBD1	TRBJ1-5	TGCGCCAGCAGCCAAGGACAGGGGGGAGATCAGCCCCAGCATTTT	CASSQGQGGDQPQHF
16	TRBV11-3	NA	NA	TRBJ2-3	TGTGCCAGCAGCATTGGTATGCTAGCTCCCACAGATACGCAGTATTTT	CASSIGMLAPTDTQYF
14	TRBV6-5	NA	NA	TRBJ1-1	TGTGCCAGCAGTTACAACAGTTTTGGCACTGAAGCTTTCTTT	CASSYNSFGTEAFF
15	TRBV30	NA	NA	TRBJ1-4	TGTGCCTGGAGTGTACAGACAGGTCCTAATGAAAAACTGTTTTTT	CAWSVQTGPNEKLFF
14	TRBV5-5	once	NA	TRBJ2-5	TGTGCCAGCAGCTTACACAGGGTGGAGGAGACCCAGTACTTC	CASSLHRVEETQYF
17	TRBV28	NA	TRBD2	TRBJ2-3	TGTGCCAGCAGTTTATCGGGACTAGCGGGAGGTGTAGATACGCAGTATTTT	CASSLSGLAGGVDTQYF
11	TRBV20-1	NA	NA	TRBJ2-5	TGCAGTGCCGTTTACGGGGAGACCCAGTACTTC	CSAVYGETQYF
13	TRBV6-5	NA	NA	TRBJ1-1	TGTGCCAGCAGTTACGGGCCCCGCACTGAAGCTTTCTTT	CASSYGPRTEAFF
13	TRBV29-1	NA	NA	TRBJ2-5	TGCAGCGTTGTAGCAGTCCCCCCGGAGACCCAGTACTTC	CSVVAVPPETQYF
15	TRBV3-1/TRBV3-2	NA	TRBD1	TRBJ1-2	TGTGCCAGCAGCCAAGGGATACAGGGGGCAGGTGGCTACACCTTC	CASSQGIQGAGGYTF
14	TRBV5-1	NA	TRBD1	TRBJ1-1	TGCGCCAGCAGCCGGGACAGGGGGAACACTGAAGCTTTCTTT	CASSRDRGNTEAFF
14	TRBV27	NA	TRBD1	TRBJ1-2	TGTGCCAGCTCACAGGGGGCTTTAAACTATGGCTACACCTTC	CASSQGALNYGYTF
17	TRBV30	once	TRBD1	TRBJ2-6	TGTGCCTGGAGCTGGGACAGAACCAGCTCTGGGGCCAACGTCCTGACTTTC	CAWSWDRTSSGANVLTF
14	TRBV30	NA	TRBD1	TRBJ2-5	TGTGCCTGGAGGGGGACAGTGCAGCGGGAGACCCAGTACTTC	CAWRGTVQRETQYF
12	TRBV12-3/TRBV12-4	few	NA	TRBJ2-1	TGTGCCAGCGGTCAGGGGTCCAATGAGCAGTTCTTC	CASGQGSNEQFF
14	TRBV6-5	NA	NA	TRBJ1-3	TGTGCCAGCAGTTACCAGGTCCCTGGAAACACCATATATTTT	CASSYQVPGNTIYF
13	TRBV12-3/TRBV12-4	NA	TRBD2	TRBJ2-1	TGTGCCACCAGAACGGGCGGGGGGAGTGAGCAGTTCTTC	CATRTGGGSEQFF
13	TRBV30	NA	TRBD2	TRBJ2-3	TGTGCCTGGACTAGCGGTAGCACAGATACGCAGTATTTT	CAWTSGSTDTQYF
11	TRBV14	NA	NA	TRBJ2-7	TGTGCCAGCAGCCAAATGAGCGAGCAGTACTTC	CASSQMSEQYF
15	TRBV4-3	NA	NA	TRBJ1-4	TGCGCCAGCAGCCAAGTGGCAGGGATTAATGAAAAACTGTTTTTT	CASSQVAGINEKLFF
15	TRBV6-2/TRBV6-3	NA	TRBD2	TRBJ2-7	TGTGCCAGCAGTTACTCTTTAGCGGGACCCTACGAGCAGTACTTC	CASSYSLAGPYEQYF
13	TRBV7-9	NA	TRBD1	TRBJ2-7	TGTGCCAGCAGCTTGAGACAGGGCTACGAGCAGTACTTC	CASSLRQGYEQYF
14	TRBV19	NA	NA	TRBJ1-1	TGTGCCAGTACCGTGGGACAAATGAACACTGAAGCTTTCTTT	CASTVGQMNTEAFF
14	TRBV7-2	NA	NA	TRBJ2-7	TGTGCCAGCAGCCACGACGGGAGCTCCTACGAGCAGTACTTC	CASSHDGSSYEQYF
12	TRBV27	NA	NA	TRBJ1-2	TGTGCCAGCAGCCCAGCGGGTTATGGCTACACCTTC	CASSPAGYGYTF
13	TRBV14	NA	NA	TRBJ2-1	TGTGCCAGCACCCCGATAGGGAGCAATGAGCAGTTCTTC	CASTPIGSNEQFF
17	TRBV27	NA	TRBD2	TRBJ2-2	TGTGCCAGCAGTCCCGTCATCGCGGGAGGGCGTACCGGGGAGCTGTTTTTT	CASSPVIAGGRTGELFF
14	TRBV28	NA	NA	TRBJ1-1	TGTGCCAGCAGACGAATAGGGGGAAGTGGTGAAGCTTTCTTT	CASRRIGGSGEAFF
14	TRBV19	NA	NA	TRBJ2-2	TGTGCCAGTATGGCAGGGTTGAACACCGGGGAGCTGTTTTTT	CASMAGLNTGELFF
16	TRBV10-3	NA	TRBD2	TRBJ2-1	TGTGCCATCAGTAGACTAGCGGCCACAGACGGGAATGAGCAGTTCTTC	CAISRLAATDGNEQFF
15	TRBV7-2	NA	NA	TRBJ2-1	TGTGCCAGCAGCTTGGACTCAGGGGTTTACAATGAGCAGTTCTTC	CASSLDSGVYNEQFF
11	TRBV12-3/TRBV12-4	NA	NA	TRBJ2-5	TGTGCCAGCAGCCGGGAAGAGACCCAGTACTTC	CASSREETQYF
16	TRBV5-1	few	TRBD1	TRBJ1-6	TGCGCCAGCAGCTTGCGGCCGGGACAGGGACAATCACCCCTCCACTTT	CASSLRPGQGQSPLHF
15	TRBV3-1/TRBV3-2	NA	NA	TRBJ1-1	TGTGCCAGCAGCCTGATGGGGGGATCGAACACTGAAGCTTTCTTT	CASSLMGGSNTEAFF
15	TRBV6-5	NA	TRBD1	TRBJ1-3	TGTGCCAGCAGTTCCGACAGGGGAGGTGGAAACACCATATATTTT	CASSSDRGGGNTIYF
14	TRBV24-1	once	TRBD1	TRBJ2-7	TGTGCCACCCCCCCCGGGACAGGGAGGTACGAGCAGTACTTC	CATPPGTGRYEQYF
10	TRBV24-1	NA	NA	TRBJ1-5	TGTGCCACCCCGAATCAGCCCCAGCATTTT	CATPNQPQHF
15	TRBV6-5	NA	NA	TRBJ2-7	TGTGCCAGCAGTTATTCGCAGGGAGGTATGGACGAGCAGTACTTC	CASSYSQGGMDEQYF
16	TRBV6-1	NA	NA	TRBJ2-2	TGTGCCAGCAGTGAAGCTCCCAGCGGGAACACCGGGGAGCTGTTTTTT	CASSEAPSGNTGELFF
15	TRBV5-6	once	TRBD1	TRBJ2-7	TGTGCCAGCAGCTTCGGGACAGGGCTCTCCTACGAGCAGTACTTC	CASSFGTGLSYEQYF
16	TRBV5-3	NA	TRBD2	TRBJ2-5	TGTGCCAGAAGCTTGGCCCCAACTAGCGGGAGAGAGACCCAGTACTTC	CARSLAPTSGRETQYF
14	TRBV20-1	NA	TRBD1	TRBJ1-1	TGCAGTGCTAGTGGGAGGACAGGGAACACTGAAGCTTTCTTT	CSASGRTGNTEAFF
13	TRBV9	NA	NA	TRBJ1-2	TGTGCCAGCAGCAACGACAGGAGCCGTGGCTACACCTTC	CASSNDRSRGYTF
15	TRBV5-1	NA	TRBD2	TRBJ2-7	TGCGCCAGCAGCTATGGACTAGCGGGCCCCTACGAGCAGTACTTC	CASSYGLAGPYEQYF
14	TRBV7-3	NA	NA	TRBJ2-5	TGTGCCAGCAGCCGGTGGGGGGGCGGTGAGACCCAGTACTTC	CASSRWGGGETQYF
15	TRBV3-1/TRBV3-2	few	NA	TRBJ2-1	TGTGCCAGCAGCCGCCGACTAGGGGAGTACAATGAGCAGTTCTTC	CASSRRLGEYNEQFF
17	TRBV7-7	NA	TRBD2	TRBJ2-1	TGTGCCAGCAGCCTAGAGGCTAGCGGAACCGGGCACAATGAGCAGTTCTTC	CASSLEASGTGHNEQFF
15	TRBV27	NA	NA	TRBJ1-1	TGTGCCAGCAGTTTATATGCGCAGGGGTCCACTGAAGCTTTCTTT	CASSLYAQGSTEAFF
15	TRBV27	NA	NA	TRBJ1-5	TGTGCCAGCAGTTTAAGGTCGGGTTCCGGTCAGCCCCAGCATTTT	CASSLRSGSGQPQHF
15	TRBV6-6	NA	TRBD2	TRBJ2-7	TGTGCCAGCAGTCCTTCGGGACTAGCGAACCACGAGCAGTACTTC	CASSPSGLANHEQYF
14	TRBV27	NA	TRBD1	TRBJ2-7	TGTGCCAGCAGTCCGGACAGGGGACCCTACGAGCAGTACTTC	CASSPDRGPYEQYF